Each of the 29 T cell receptor beta chains below was sequenced from the same sample in a study of blood T cells in healthy people across ages. Combining a sample-barcoded 5' primer with a J-beta primer mix, a second PCR ran for roughly 6 to 12 cycles. TCRdb re-derived calls from the 5' RACE reads in MiXCR, one entry per CDR3 protein. The sample has 1,500,000 or so distinct CDR3 sequences; 40% to 45% are singletons. The material sequenced was blood. The receptors here all came from a woman younger than 30 in good health.

The V call is TRBV3-1, the J call TRBJ2-5; TRBD2 aligns across 7 bases. The CDR3 spans 16 residues. J gave up 7 bases and V 1 base, and 12 bases lay outside the gene matches. From germline, CDR1 is LGHDT and CDR2 YNNKEL (reference sequence). CDR3 sequence (DNA): TGTGCCAGCAGCCAAGGGCGGGGGACTCAGGATGGGACCCAGTACTTC. This encodes CASSQGRGTQDGTQYF.

This clonotype has a handful of counts. The J gene is TRBJ2-1, the V gene TRBV4-2, with 7 bases identical to TRBD2. The germline V gene has CDR1 LGHNA and CDR2 YNFKEQ. Trimming took 1 base from V and 2 from J; bases not matched to a gene: 5. The CDR3 contains 16 residues. The CDR3 DNA reads TGTGCCAGCAGCCAAGGATGGCTAGCGGCCTACAATGAGCAGTTCTTC. It translates to CASSQGWLAAYNEQFF.

The chain has TRBV4-1 and TRBJ1-1, with a weak D call TRBD1 (5 bases). Trimming shortened V by 3 bases and J by 5 bases, and 16 bases separated the two germline ends. Germline CDR1 is MGHRA and CDR2 is YSYEKL. The CDR3 covers 15 residues. Here the CDR3 reads CASSHGTAVGTEAFF. Written as DNA, the CDR3 is TGCGCCAGCAGCCACGGGACGGCGGTCGGGACTGAAGCTTTCTTT.

This clonotype was seen a few times. This rearrangement joins TRBV24-1 to TRBJ2-1; the D is unclear. The germline CDR1 and CDR2 sequences are KGHDR and SFDVKD. V was shortened by 8 bases and J by 3 bases, with 19 bases between the two germline ends. CDR3 length: 16 amino acids. DNA of the CDR3: TGTGCCACCAAGATTATACGACTCGCCTTCTACAATGAGCAGTTCTTC. It codes for CATKIIRLAFYNEQFF.

This clonotype has ten or more counts. The rearrangement uses TRBV6-5 and TRBJ2-7; tentative D call: TRBD2 (5 bases). CDR1 is MNHEY, CDR2 SVGAGI, per germline. The CDR3 is 13 amino acids. V was shortened by 0 bases and J by 4 bases, with 7 bases between the two germline ends. CDR3 protein: CASSYSGLYEQYF. CDR3 nucleotide sequence: TGTGCCAGCAGTTACTCCGGACTTTACGAGCAGTACTTC.

This chain uses TRBV6-6 with TRBJ2-4; D remains ambiguous. Per germline, CDR1 MNHNY and CDR2 SVGAGI (reference sequence). This CDR3 region has 13 residues. The V and J ends lost 7 bases and 1 base respectively, with 8 bases between them. The CDR3, as DNA: TGTGCCAGCATTTCATCGGCCAAAAACATTCAGTACTTC. Its protein product is CASISSAKNIQYF.

In this sample, this clonotype turned up a few times. The chain employs TRBV25-1 and TRBJ2-1, with unresolved D. The CDR3 has 14 residues. Germline V gene data show CDR1 as MGHDK and CDR2 as SYGVNS. Trimming took 5 bases from V and 6 from J, leaving 14 bases between them. DNA for the CDR3: TGTGCCAGCAGTACCAGTCCGGCCCGCAATGAGCAGTTCTTC. Translated: CASSTSPARNEQFF.

Comment on this clonotype: A read error is possible here, since a much larger clone lies one base away. The J gene is TRBJ2-7, the V gene TRBV10-3; tentative D call: TRBD2 (6 bases). V gave up 8 bases and J gave up 7 bases, with 24 bases separating them. This CDR3 spans 15 amino acids. CDR1 is ENHRY, CDR2 SYGVKD, per germline. The CDR3 DNA reads TGTGCCATCTCGGAGGGAACGATGGAGAACAATGAGCAGTACTTC. It translates to CAISEGTMENNEQYF.

This clonotype has a handful of counts. The J gene is TRBJ2-7, the V gene TRBV10-3, with D possibly being TRBD2 (5 bases). Germline V gives CDR1 ENHRY, CDR2 SYGVKD. V was pared by 4 bases and J by 6 bases, with 10 bases between. The CDR3 spans 12 residues. CDR3 DNA: TGTGCCATCAGTGTACGGGGAGCCGAGCAGTACTTC. Encoded protein: CAISVRGAEQYF.

This clonotype has just a few counts. This rearrangement joins TRBV4-3 to TRBJ1-1; the D gene is possibly TRBD1 (5 bases). The CDR3 is 14 amino acids. Germline CDR1 LGHNA, CDR2 YSLEER. V was shortened by 1 base and J by 8 bases, with 14 bases between the two germline ends. Here the CDR3 DNA reads TGCGCCAGCAGCCAAGTCGCCCAGGGAGGGGAAGCTTTCTTT. Translated: CASSQVAQGGEAFF.

The chain joins TRBV5-1 to TRBJ1-1, with 9 bases that match TRBD1. V shed 3 bases, J shed 0 bases, and the junction held 6 bases outside the gene matches. The CDR3 totals 16 residues. CDR1 and CDR2 (germline): SGHRS, YFSETQ. CDR3 in DNA: TGCGCCAGCAGCTGGGGACAGGGAACCATGAACACTGAAGCTTTCTTT. Protein sequence: CASSWGQGTMNTEAFF.

The chain couples TRBV2 to TRBJ2-3; 9 bases are shared with TRBD2. Per germline, CDR1 SNHLY and CDR2 FYNNEI. CDR3 length equals 17 residues. Losses at the gene ends were 8 bases for V and 5 bases for J; bases not matched to a gene: 17. The CDR3 DNA follows: TGTGCCAGCTCGGCAGTTGGCGGGGGGGTAACGGTAGATACGCAGTATTTT. Translated: CASSAVGGGVTVDTQYF.

The chain links TRBV27 to TRBJ1-1; D is uncertain. CDR1 is MNHEY, CDR2 SMNVEV, per germline (reference sequence). V dropped 6 bases and J dropped 4 bases, with 18 bases sitting between them. This CDR3 is built from 15 residues. The CDR3 reads CASSLMTPVGTEAFF. CDR3 nucleotide sequence: TGTGCCAGCAGCCTGATGACACCTGTGGGCACTGAAGCTTTCTTT.

The V gene is TRBV5-1, the J gene TRBJ1-2; the D gene is possibly TRBD1 (6 bases). Germline V gene sequence: CDR1 SGHRS, CDR2 YFSETQ. This CDR3 region has 15 residues. The ends were cut back, 3 bases at V and 4 bases at J, with 16 bases in the middle. Here the CDR3 DNA reads TGCGCCAGCAGCTCTGGTGGACAGTTTTCCTATGGCTACACCTTC. Its translation is CASSSGGQFSYGYTF. The full variable domain, completed using reference TRBV5-1 and TRBJ1-2, is KAGVTQTPRYLIKTRGQQVTLSCSPISGHRSVSWYQQTPGQGLQFLFEYFSETQRNKGNFPGRFSGRQFSNSRSEMNVSTLELGDSALYLCASSSGGQFSYGYTFGSGTRLTVV.

Concerning this clonotype: At one end, the junction sequence differs from germline, possibly due to a read error. This chain connects TRBV12-3 or TRBV12-4 to TRBJ2-4; a possible D gene is TRBD2 (5 bases). This CDR3 has 16 amino acids. The CDR3: CASSLSRGIAKSIQYF. CDR3 sequence (DNA): TGTGCCAGCAGTTTGAGTCGGGGAATAGCCAAAAGCATTCAGTACTTC.

The rearrangement uses TRBV20-1 and TRBJ2-1; D is possibly TRBD1 or TRBD2 (5 bases each). Germline CDR1 is DFQATT and CDR2 is SNEGSKA (reference sequence). The CDR3 length is 16 residues. Trimming cost V 5 bases and J 1 base, with 18 bases left between them. The chain's CDR3 is CSAGPKEGRSYNEQFF. The CDR3 DNA is TGCAGTGCTGGCCCGAAAGAGGGGCGTTCCTACAATGAGCAGTTCTTC.

This clonotype occurred a few times. The chain carries TRBV21-1 and TRBJ2-7; TRBD1 is the table's D call, not checked against the DNA. TRBV21-1 is a listed pseudogene. The CDR3 has 15 residues. The CDR3 bases are TGTGCCAGCAGCAAAGAAAGGACAGCCCTTTTCGAGCAGTACTTC. It yields the protein CASSKERTALFEQYF.

V usage is TRBV5-5 and J usage is TRBJ1-6; D is undetermined. The V and J ends lost 2 bases and 6 bases respectively, with 9 bases between them. CDR1 and CDR2 from the germline V gene are SGHKS and YYEKEE (reference sequence). The CDR3 consists of 14 residues. CDR3 in amino acids: CASSFGRSNSPLHF. The DNA for the CDR3 is TGTGCCAGCAGCTTCGGACGGAGTAATTCACCCCTCCACTTT. The full variable domain, in which reference TRBV5-5 and TRBJ1-6 provide the parts outside the CDR3, is DAGVTQSPTHLIKTRGQQVTLRCSPISGHKSVSWYQQVLGQGPQFIFQYYEKEERGRGNFPDRFSARQFPNYSSELNVNALLLGDSALYLCASSFGRSNSPLHFGNGTRLTVT.

In regard to this clonotype: Relative to the germline gene, one junction end is altered; a read error may explain this. CDR3 amino acids: CTSSGTGLSSYEQYF. The CDR3 region has the DNA TGTACCAGTTCCGGGACGGGGTTGTCGAGTTATGAGCAGTACTTC. V usage is TRBV12-3 or TRBV12-4 and J usage is TRBJ2-5; D tentatively reads TRBD1 or TRBD2 (5 bases each). The CDR3 extends over 15 amino acids.

Only a few counts were recorded for this clonotype. V is TRBV7-8 and J is TRBJ2-5; tentative D call: TRBD1 (6 bases). This CDR3 is 17 amino acids long. The germline CDR1 and CDR2 sequences are SGHVS and FQNEAQ. V was cut by 5 bases and J by 1 base, with 20 bases left in between. CDR3 bases: TGTGCCAGCAGCCCTAATCCGGGACACCACCTCCAAGAGACCCAGTACTTC. Translation: CASSPNPGHHLQETQYF.

The V call is TRBV4-1, the J call TRBJ2-7, with TRBD2 matching over 7 bases. Germline values: CDR1 MGHRA, CDR2 YSYEKL. The CDR3 totals 14 residues. Trimming took 3 bases from V and 0 from J; bases not matched to a gene: 2. The CDR3: CASSQSSGSYEQYF. The DNA of the CDR3 is TGCGCCAGCAGCCAGTCTAGCGGCTCCTACGAGCAGTACTTC.

The rearrangement joins TRBV25-1 to TRBJ2-3, with D perhaps matching TRBD2 (7 bases). Germline V gene data show CDR1 as MGHDK and CDR2 as SYGVNS. With 5 bases removed from V and 9 bases from J, the gap between germline ends came to 15 bases. This CDR3 is built from 13 residues. The CDR3 DNA reads TGTGCCAGCAGTTCCAACGGGGGGCAGACGCAGTATTTT. Residues: CASSSNGGQTQYF.

This clonotype is a singleton in its sample. This rearrangement joins TRBV29-1 to TRBJ1-5, with no clear D. Trimming left V 4 bases short and J 6 bases short, with 13 bases between. There are 13 residues in the CDR3. Per germline, CDR1 SQVTM and CDR2 ANQGSEA. For the CDR3, the DNA is TGCAGCGTTGGTCAGGTAGCGGGTCAGCCCCAGCATTTT. Its protein product is CSVGQVAGQPQHF.

There are a few counts of this clonotype. V is TRBV30 and J is TRBJ2-7, with D hard to call. The germline V and J ends were trimmed by 7 bases and 1 base, with 14 bases remaining between them. Germline CDR1 GTSNPN, CDR2 SVGIG (reference sequence). The length of the CDR3 is 13 residues. The CDR3 DNA reads as TGTGCCTACAACCTGGACGGGTCCTACGAGCAGTACTTC. This sequence encodes CAYNLDGSYEQYF.

The rearrangement links TRBV2 to TRBJ1-2; TRBD1 is a possible D gene (5 bases). With 5 bases removed from V and 0 bases from J, the gap between germline ends came to 16 bases. Germline V lookup: CDR1 SNHLY, CDR2 FYNNEI. The CDR3 consists of 16 residues. The CDR3 region is CASSPGHFSSNYGYTF. The CDR3 DNA sequence: TGTGCCAGCAGTCCTGGACACTTCTCCTCTAACTATGGCTACACCTTC.

This clonotype showed up many times. This sequence joins TRBV29-1 and TRBJ2-5, with a tentative D call TRBD1 (5 bases). Germline CDR1 reads SQVTM; CDR2 reads ANQGSEA. CDR3 length equals 13 residues. V lost 5 bases and J lost 4, with 14 bases in between. CDR3 loop: CSVQRRVAETQYF. CDR3 sequence (DNA): TGCAGCGTTCAGCGCAGGGTAGCAGAGACCCAGTACTTC.

The chain uses TRBV5-5 and TRBJ1-6; perhaps TRBD1 as D (5 bases). Germline values: CDR1 SGHKS, CDR2 YYEKEE (reference sequence). This CDR3 region has 15 residues. The germline V and J ends were trimmed by 6 bases and 7 bases, with 17 bases remaining between them. The chain's CDR3 is CASNRDGLENSPLHF. DNA of the CDR3: TGTGCCAGCAACCGGGACGGCCTAGAAAATTCACCCCTCCACTTT.

V is TRBV9 and J is TRBJ1-2; possibly TRBD1 for D (5 bases). Germline V gene lookup returns CDR1 SGDLS and CDR2 YYNGEE. The V and J ends lost 4 bases and 8 bases respectively, with 18 bases between them. There are 14 residues in the CDR3. The DNA of the CDR3 is TGTGCCAGCAGCCCTCGGGGGAATAGAGAAGGCTACACCTTC. Translating gives CASSPRGNREGYTF.

J is TRBJ2-4 and V is TRBV28; D is undetermined. The J call is in doubt because the DNA end fits TRBJ2-7 better. CDR3 length: 13 residues. Germline V CDR1 and CDR2: MDHEN, SYDVKM. The CDR3 nucleotides read TGTGCCAGCACCCGGACGGCTACTGGCGAGCAGTACTTC. It translates to CASTRTATGEQYF.